One sample yielded the 4 T cell receptor beta chains listed below, sequenced in a study of metastatic and nonmetastatic thyroid tumors. MiXCR was used by TCRdb to re-call the PCR reads. The table includes tens of thousands of clones, approximately 11% detected once. No patient received treatment before thyroid surgery. Specimen: blood. All receptors derive from a female donor with papillary thyroid cancer or a benign thyroid nodule (not recorded which). Some clones in this sample may be carry-over from other donors' samples.

This clone was recorded many times. This sequence joins TRBV7-9 and TRBJ2-1; 7 bases line up with TRBD2. The V and J ends lost 5 bases and 8 bases, in that order; junction bases with no gene match: 15. Germline CDR1 and CDR2: SEHNR and FQNEAQ (reference sequence). The CDR3 extends over 16 amino acids. CDR3 loop: CASSARAGVVLDEQFF. The CDR3 nucleotides read TGTGCCAGCAGCGCCCGTGCGGGGGTCGTGTTGGATGAGCAGTTCTTC.

Only a few counts were recorded for this clone. A much larger clone is a single base away; this may be a read error. The sample holds other DNA sequences that translate to the same CDR3. The rearrangement uses TRBV19 and TRBJ1-1; the match to TRBD1 covers 7 bases. Germline loops: CDR1 LNHDA, CDR2 SQIVND (reference sequence). This CDR3 comprises 16 residues. CDR3 coding DNA: TGTGCCAGTAGTATAGGCCGGGACAGACCGAACACTGAAGCCTTCTTT. The encoded protein is CASSIGRDRPNTEAFF.

J is TRBJ2-5 and V is TRBV30; 7 positions agree with TRBD2. The germline V gene encodes CDR1 GTSNPN and CDR2 SVGIG (reference sequence). This CDR3 is 12 amino acids long. Losses at the gene ends were 3 bases for V and 4 bases for J; bases not matched to a gene: 2. The CDR3 loop reads CAWRGGIETQYF. For the CDR3, the DNA is TGTGCCTGGAGGGGGGGGATAGAGACCCAGTACTTC. Complete variable domain (other parts from reference TRBV30 and TRBJ2-5): SQTIHQWPATLVQPVGSPLSLECTVEGTSNPNLYWYRQAAGRGLQLLFYSVGIGQISSEVPQNLSASRPQDRQFILSSKKLLLSDSGFYLCAWRGGIETQYFGPGTRLLVL.

J is TRBJ2-3 and V is TRBV11-2; 12 bases agree with TRBD2. Germline V gene data show CDR1 as SGHAT and CDR2 as FQNNGV. The trim removed 5 bases at V and 5 bases at J, leaving 11 bases unmatched. The CDR3 covers 17 residues. The CDR3 DNA sequence: TGTGCCAGCAGCCCCCCCGTGGGACTAGCGGGCAGAGATACGCAGTATTTT. It yields the protein CASSPPVGLAGRDTQYF.